The next 29 T cell receptor beta chains were all read from a single sample in a study of T cell changes during pregnancy in multiple sclerosis (dated by TCRdb to the late 2010s). The library came from the immunoSEQ multiplex PCR assay. TCRdb obtained this table from immuneACCESS and retained in-frame rearrangements with V and J assigned. These tables miss some clones; where compared with another copy, unresolved V genes account for less than half of the shortfall, and the remainder is unexplained. The sample yields fewer than 55,000 clones; about nine tenths were counted once. The ten largest clones add up to roughly 4.5% of the sample. The sequences come from peripheral blood, collected in the second trimester of pregnancy. The receptors were gathered from a female donor in good health, enrolled as a control in a pregnancy study.

The chain joins TRBV7-8 to TRBJ2-1; 10 bases are shared with TRBD2. CDR3 length equals 15 residues. Germline assignment: CDR1 SGHVS and CDR2 FQNEAQ. V trimming: 5 bases; J trimming: 9 bases; junction bases outside the gene matches: 10. CDR3 sequence: CASSPTSGARGEQFF. The CDR3 DNA reads as TGTGCCAGCAGCCCAACTAGCGGGGCCCGAGGTGAGCAGTTCTTC.

This chain links TRBV5-1 with TRBJ1-1, with D possibly being TRBD1 (5 bases). Between the trimmed V and J ends, which lost 0 bases and 2 bases, there was a span of 11 bases. Per germline, CDR1 SGHRS and CDR2 YFSETQ. This CDR3 has 15 amino acids. This CDR3 is CASSLAAGVNTEAFF. The CDR3 DNA sequence: TGCGCCAGCAGCTTGGCCGCGGGGGTCAACACTGAAGCTTTCTTT.

The chain is built from TRBV19 and TRBJ2-7; 8 nucleotides match TRBD2. Per the germline V gene, CDR1 is LNHDA and CDR2 is SQIVND (reference sequence). Trimming took 2 bases from V and 5 from J; bases not matched to a gene: 5. This CDR3 comprises 14 residues. Here the CDR3 reads CASSISGSGNEQYF. The CDR3 DNA sequence: TGTGCCAGTAGTATAAGCGGGAGCGGGAACGAGCAGTACTTC.

This chain uses TRBV27 with TRBJ2-3; D remains unclear. CDR3 length: 15 amino acids. Per germline, CDR1 MNHEY and CDR2 SMNVEV (reference sequence). Between the trimmed V and J ends, which lost 5 bases and 0 bases, there was a span of 12 bases. This CDR3 is CASSQVSPSTDTQYF. The CDR3 DNA follows: TGTGCCAGCAGTCAGGTTTCGCCTAGCACAGATACGCAGTATTTT.

This clone appeared a single time. CDR3 DNA: TGTGCCAGCAGGACTAGCGGTGGCACAGATACGCAGTATTTT. This sequence encodes CASRTSGGTDTQYF. The chain employs TRBV6-1 and TRBJ2-3; 9 bases map to TRBD2. V trimming: 6 bases; J trimming: 1 base; junction bases outside the gene matches: 2. Germline V gene sequence: CDR1 MNHNS, CDR2 SASEGT. The CDR3 runs to 14 residues.

In its sample, this clone was seen once. This CDR3 is CASSLAGQGQYGYTF. CDR3 DNA sequence: TGTGCCAGCAGCTTAGCCGGACAGGGGCAATATGGCTACACCTTC. The chain is built from TRBV7-8 and TRBJ1-2; 9 bases match TRBD1. The CDR3 has 15 amino acids. Germline V CDR1 and CDR2: SGHVS, FQNEAQ. Losses at the gene ends were 0 bases for V and 5 bases for J; bases not matched to a gene: 4.

The V gene is TRBV5-1, the J gene TRBJ1-3; unclear D gene. The CDR3 is 15 residues long. The V gene's germline CDR1 is SGHRS and CDR2 YFSETQ. Trimming stripped 4 bases from V and 0 bases from J, with 11 bases between. The CDR3 protein is CASSRESTSGNTIYF. The DNA of the CDR3 is TGCGCCAGCAGCAGAGAGAGCACCTCTGGAAACACCATATATTTT.

This chain connects TRBV11-2 to TRBJ2-2; D is undetermined. The CDR3 consists of 15 residues. V was cut by 2 bases and J by 4 bases, with 11 bases left in between. In germline, CDR1 is SGHAT, CDR2 FQNNGV. CDR3 nucleotides: TGTGCCAGCAGCTTACTTCCTCTAAGCACCGGGGAGCTGTTTTTT. Its protein product is CASSLLPLSTGELFF.

The CDR3 sequence: CASSSAGAPSVQYF. In nucleotides, the CDR3 is TGTGCCAGCAGCTCCGCGGGTGCCCCGTCTGTTCAGTATTTT. The rearrangement uses TRBV5-4 and TRBJ2-3; a possible D gene is TRBD2 (5 bases). Germline lookup yields CDR1 SGHNT and CDR2 YYREEE (reference sequence). V lost 3 bases and J 12 bases, leaving 20 bases between the germline ends. CDR3 length: 14 amino acids.

This sequence joins TRBV30 and TRBJ1-2; TRBD1 aligns across 8 bases. Germline trimming cut 2 bases from V and 1 base from J; bases unmatched to any gene: 6. CDR1 and CDR2 from the germline V gene are GTSNPN and SVGIG (reference sequence). The CDR3 is 15 residues long. The CDR3 reads CAWSPLDRDNYGYTF. The CDR3 bases are TGTGCCTGGAGTCCACTGGACAGGGATAACTATGGCTACACCTTC.

The genes are TRBV6-5 and TRBJ1-5; 11 bases are a match to TRBD1. This CDR3 comprises 15 residues. Unmatched junction bases numbered 5, after V lost 9 bases and J lost 1 base. Germline CDR1 is MNHEY and CDR2 is SVGAGI. Here the CDR3 DNA reads TGTGCCAGTCGGGACAGGGGGGTCAGCAATCAGCCCCAGCATTTT. This codes for CASRDRGVSNQPQHF.

The rearrangement joins TRBV7-9 to TRBJ1-2, with D possibly being TRBD1 (6 bases). The CDR3 has 13 residues. Germline V gene sequence: CDR1 SEHNR, CDR2 FQNEAQ (reference sequence). V dropped 7 bases and J dropped 5 bases, with 14 bases sitting between them. DNA of the CDR3: TGTGCCAGCATCTCGGGGGGCGCATATGGCTACACCTTC. Protein product: CASISGGAYGYTF.

This clone was recorded once. The chain carries TRBV19 and TRBJ1-1; D is perhaps TRBD1 (5 bases). Trimming took 3 bases from V and 2 from J, leaving 10 bases between them. The CDR3 contains 14 residues. Germline assignment: CDR1 LNHDA and CDR2 SQIVND (reference sequence). The CDR3 DNA sequence: TGTGCCAGTAGTATTTCAGGGCGAAACACTGAAGCTTTCTTT. This gives the protein CASSISGRNTEAFF.

This clone was counted only a few times. The CDR3 reads CASSFLGQGNTIYF. As DNA, the CDR3 is TGTGCCAGCAGTTTCCTTGGACAGGGAAACACCATATATTTT. This rearrangement joins TRBV27 to TRBJ1-3; maybe TRBD1 (6 bases). Trimming stripped 3 bases from V and 4 bases from J, with 10 bases between. Germline CDR1 MNHEY, CDR2 SMNVEV (reference sequence). The CDR3 is 14 residues long.

The V gene is TRBV7-2, the J gene TRBJ1-6; D gene unclear. Germline V gene sequence: CDR1 SGHTA, CDR2 FQGNSA. V lost 1 base to trimming and J lost 9 bases, with 7 bases between them. CDR3 size: 13 residues. The CDR3 DNA is TGTGCCAGCAGCTTAGAGGAGGTTTCACCCCTCCACTTT. Translated, it gives CASSLEEVSPLHF.

The chain links TRBV30 to TRBJ1-1; D is perhaps TRBD1 (5 bases). There are 9 residues in the CDR3. CDR1 and CDR2 (germline): GTSNPN, SVGIG (reference sequence). Trimming took off 7 bases at V and 8 bases at J, with 8 bases between the two ends. The CDR3: CASAGEAFF. For the CDR3, the DNA is TGTGCCTCGGCAGGGGAAGCTTTCTTT.

This chain connects TRBV29-1 to TRBJ1-1, with 8 bases lining up with TRBD1. V shed 7 bases, J shed 1 base, and the junction held 8 bases outside the gene matches. The germline CDR1 and CDR2 sequences are SQVTM and ANQGSEA. The CDR3 totals 14 residues. The CDR3 coding sequence is TGCAGCGGGTTTCCGGGACAGGAGAACACTGAAGCTTTCTTT. Residues: CSGFPGQENTEAFF.

The CDR3 DNA reads as TGTGCCAGCAGTTACTTAGCGGAGAGCACAGATACGCAGTATTTT. Its protein is CASSYLAESTDTQYF. The chain uses TRBV6-5 and TRBJ2-3, with D tentatively TRBD2 (6 bases). This CDR3 region has 15 residues. V dropped 1 base and J dropped 0 bases, with 8 bases sitting between them. Germline V gives CDR1 MNHEY, CDR2 SVGAGI.

CDR3 in amino acids: CAWSVGVSQETQYF. As DNA, the CDR3 is TGTGCCTGGAGTGTCGGGGTCAGTCAAGAGACCCAGTACTTC. The chain has TRBV30 and TRBJ2-5; a weak D match, TRBD2 (5 bases). Germline V lookup: CDR1 GTSNPN, CDR2 SVGIG (reference sequence). The CDR3 has 14 amino acids. Trimming took off 0 bases at V and 2 bases at J, with 10 bases between the two ends.

In this sample, this clone turned up once. This chain joins TRBV30 and TRBJ2-5, with a possible D match to TRBD2 (6 bases). Trimming removed 3 bases at V and 2 bases at J, with 22 bases between. CDR1 GTSNPN and CDR2 SVGIG come from the germline V gene (reference sequence). The CDR3 contains 17 residues. DNA of the CDR3: TGTGCCTGGAGCCAATCCTCGCGACTAGTAAAACAAGAGACCCAGTACTTC. Amino acid sequence: CAWSQSSRLVKQETQYF.

The chain joins TRBV4-1 to TRBJ1-1, with TRBD1 identical over 7 bases. CDR3 length: 14 residues. V shed 3 bases, J shed 2 bases, and the junction held 3 bases outside the gene matches. Germline loops: CDR1 MGHRA, CDR2 YSYEKL. CDR3 amino acids: CASSQGTDNTEAFF. CDR3 DNA: TGCGCCAGCAGCCAGGGGACAGATAACACTGAAGCTTTCTTT.

The J gene is TRBJ2-2, the V gene TRBV10-3, with D unclear. This CDR3 spans 14 amino acids. The germline V and J ends were trimmed by 6 bases and 5 bases, with 13 bases remaining between them. Germline V gene lookup returns CDR1 ENHRY and CDR2 SYGVKD. DNA for the CDR3: TGTGCCATCAGGGCAGGTTACCTAACCGGGGAGCTGTTTTTT. Its protein is CAIRAGYLTGELFF.

V is TRBV6-5 and J is TRBJ2-3; a possible D gene is TRBD2 (5 bases). Germline CDR1 reads MNHEY; CDR2 reads SVGAGI. Trimming cost V 0 bases and J 3 bases, with 10 bases left between them. CDR3 length equals 15 residues. Written as DNA, the CDR3 is TGTGCCAGCAGTTACTCGGAACCGGGAACAGATACGCAGTATTTT. Protein product: CASSYSEPGTDTQYF.

This rearrangement joins TRBV5-1 to TRBJ2-3; 13 bases line up with TRBD2. Looked up from germline, CDR1 is SGHRS and CDR2 is YFSETQ. The CDR3 totals 14 residues. Losses at the gene ends were 3 bases for V and 6 bases for J; bases not matched to a gene: 1. The CDR3 sequence is CASSSGLAGDTQYF. The CDR3 region has the DNA TGCGCCAGCAGCTCGGGACTAGCGGGGGATACGCAGTATTTT.

The V and J genes are TRBV10-2 and TRBJ1-3, with TRBD1 identical over 7 bases. The V gene end was trimmed by 7 bases and the J gene end by 0 bases; junction bases not matched to a gene: 3. In germline, CDR1 is WSHSY, CDR2 SAAADI. CDR3 length: 14 amino acids. The chain's CDR3 is CASTGTASGNTIYF. Here the CDR3 DNA reads TGCGCCAGCACCGGGACAGCCTCTGGAAACACCATATATTTT.

A few counts support this clone. The CDR3 DNA is TGTGCCAGCAGTTCGGGAAACACCGGGGAGCTGTTTTTT. It encodes CASSSGNTGELFF. This sequence joins TRBV6-5 and TRBJ2-2; tentative D call: TRBD2 (5 bases). The CDR3 has 13 amino acids. Trimming pared 4 bases from V and 2 bases from J, leaving 5 bases between. Germline lookup yields CDR1 MNHEY and CDR2 SVGAGI.

There are a few counts of this clone. The chain combines TRBV18 with TRBJ1-1; 7 positions agree with TRBD1. The trim removed 3 bases at V and 3 bases at J, leaving 1 base unmatched. Germline CDR1 and CDR2: KGHSH and LQKENI. The CDR3 consists of 13 residues. In nucleotides, the CDR3 is TGTGCCAGCTCACCTACAGGGGACACTGAAGCTTTCTTT. It is translated as CASSPTGDTEAFF.

The CDR3 DNA reads as TGTGCCAGCAGCTCCCTAGTAGCCAATGAAAAACTGTTTTTT. It codes for CASSSLVANEKLFF. This chain links TRBV7-2 with TRBJ1-4, with D uncertain. V was trimmed by 4 bases and J by 5 bases, leaving 11 bases between them. Germline V gene sequence: CDR1 SGHTA, CDR2 FQGNSA. CDR3 length: 14 residues.

V is TRBV25-1 and J is TRBJ1-1; 9 bases fit TRBD1. The CDR3 has 16 residues. Germline-derived CDR1 and CDR2 are MGHDK and SYGVNS. With 0 bases clipped from V and 5 bases from J, the junction kept 7 bases outside the gene matches. In nucleotides, the CDR3 is TGTGCCAGCAGTGAATACCCTGGGACAGGGAGAACTGAAGCTTTCTTT. Its translation: CASSEYPGTGRTEAFF. Full variable domain (outside the CDR3, taken from reference TRBV25-1 and TRBJ1-1): EADIYQTPRYLVIGTGKKITLECSQTMGHDKMYWYQQDPGMELHLIHYSYGVNSTEKGDLSSESTVSRIRTEHFPLTLESARPSHTSQYLCASSEYPGTGRTEAFFGQGTRLTVV.